These 22 T cell receptor beta chains came from one sample sequenced in a study of tumor-infiltrating lymphocytes in primary liver carcinoma. Taking roughly 20-32 mg of unsorted bulk tissue, the authors co-extracted RNA and DNA. A primer in the constant region served to generate TCR beta cDNA from approximately 460 ng of total RNA. Three nested multiplex PCR rounds of slightly modified ARM-PCR generated TCR beta libraries. Investigators reported that the first two PCR rounds, at 10 cycles each, used TRBV1-TRBV30 forward primers with a C-beta reverse primer. TCRdb passed the multiplex PCR reads through MiXCR, listing each CDR3 protein once. Of tens of thousands of distinct CDR3 sequences detected, 71% appear once; the ten largest clones hold 40% to 45%. Sequencing was performed on liver tumor tissue from sampling region 4. Subset described: tumor region T4, right-lateral pole. These TCRs come from a man aged 35-49 years with primary liver carcinoma and hepatitis B virus infection.

The chain joins TRBV10-3 to TRBJ2-7; possible D gene TRBD2, 5 bases. The CDR3 extends over 12 amino acids. Germline values: CDR1 ENHRY, CDR2 SYGVKD. V was pared by 3 bases and J by 7 bases, with 10 bases between. CDR3 bases: TGTGCCATCAGTGAAGGCGGGCTAGAGCAGTACTTC. This translates into CAISEGGLEQYF.

In regard to this clonotype: The junction differs from germline at one of its ends, possibly a read error. V gene TRBV4-2 combines with J gene TRBJ2-1; D may be TRBD2 (5 bases). This CDR3 is 15 amino acids long. Germline assignment: CDR1 LGHNA and CDR2 YNFKEQ. The CDR3 coding sequence is TGTGCCAGCAGCGAAGGCAGCGGCTCCTACAATGAGAAGTTCTTC. Residues: CASSEGSGSYNEKFF.

The chain has TRBV14 and TRBJ2-2; D is perhaps TRBD1 (6 bases). V was cut by 2 bases and J by 7 bases, with 11 bases left in between. Germline CDR1 is SGHDN and CDR2 is FVKESK. This CDR3 is built from 14 residues. Here the CDR3 DNA reads TGTGCCAGCAGCCAAACGACAGGCCACGGGGAGCTGTTTTTT. Protein sequence: CASSQTTGHGELFF.

As regards this clonotype: The CDR3 does not end in the conserved phenylalanine or tryptophan, so this is likely a read error. The chain uses TRBV11-1 and TRBJ2-1, with TRBD1 identical over 8 bases. The CDR3 is 16 residues long. Germline V gene lookup returns CDR1 SGHAT and CDR2 FQDESV (reference sequence). CDR3: CASSLGQASSHNEQFI. CDR3 bases: TGTGCCAGCAGCCTGGGACAGGCCAGCTCCCACAATGAGCAGTTCATC.

This clonotype was observed a few times. One junction end does not reproduce the germline sequence, and a read error may be involved. The chain uses TRBV12-3 or TRBV12-4 and TRBJ1-1; unclear D gene. This CDR3 has 14 residues. The CDR3 region is CASSSSGQNTETFF. The CDR3 DNA reads as TGTGCCAGCAGTTCCTCGGGCCAGAACACTGAAACTTTCTTT.

Note on this clonotype: The CDR3 ends on some other residue instead of the conserved phenylalanine or tryptophan, so this is likely a read error. This chain joins TRBV29-1 and TRBJ2-7, with no clear D. CDR1 is SQVTM, CDR2 ANQGSEA, per germline. The CDR3 is made up of 13 amino acids. The CDR3 region is CSVAGVPSHEQYS. CDR3 DNA: TGCAGCGTTGCAGGTGTTCCCTCCCACGAGCAGTACTCC.

The table lists this clonotype with a count of one. V gene TRBV6-1 combines with J gene TRBJ1-3, with no clear D. There are 11 residues in the CDR3. The V gene's germline CDR1 is MNHNS and CDR2 SASEGT. Trimming took 9 bases from V and 6 from J, leaving 9 bases between them. The CDR3 bases are TGTGCCAGTATCGTTGAAAACACCATATATTTT. It translates to CASIVENTIYF.

This chain links TRBV6-5 with TRBJ2-7; 9 bases fit TRBD1. The CDR3 extends over 14 amino acids. Germline V lookup: CDR1 MNHEY, CDR2 SVGAGI. V lost 7 bases and J lost 6; bases outside the gene matches: 10. The CDR3 spells CASTTQGASVEQYF. Written as DNA, the CDR3 is TGTGCCAGCACTACACAGGGGGCATCGGTCGAGCAGTACTTC.

Comments on this clonotype: The germline gene is not matched at one end of the junction; a read error may be the cause. This chain connects TRBV11-2 to TRBJ1-1, with D possibly TRBD1 on 5 matching bases. The CDR3 is made up of 13 amino acids. The germline gives CDR1 SGHAT, CDR2 FQNNGV. The CDR3 is CASGLGVNLEASF. CDR3 bases: TGTGCCAGCGGATTGGGGGTTAACCTTGAAGCTTCCTTT. The full variable domain, completed using reference TRBV11-2 and TRBJ1-1, is EAGVAQSPRYKIIEKRQSVAFWCNPISGHATLYWYQQILGQGPKLLIQFQNNGVVDDSQLPKDRFSAERLKGVDSTLKIQPAKLEDSAVYLCASGLGVNLEASFGQGTRLTVV.

In regard to this clonotype: A read error may be the cause here, since a much bigger clone is one base away. The chain combines TRBV29-1 with TRBJ1-1; TRBD1 matches at 9 bases. Germline CDR1 SQVTM, CDR2 ANQGSEA. V shed 8 bases and J 1 base; nucleotides not matched to a gene: 8. This CDR3 has 14 amino acids. This chain's CDR3 is CSIGQGLENTEAFF. The CDR3 DNA sequence: TGCAGCATAGGACAGGGGTTGGAGAACACTGAAGCTTTCTTT.

As regards this clonotype: A read error may explain this, as a much larger clone is one base away. This chain links TRBV12-3 or TRBV12-4 with TRBJ1-5; TRBD1 agrees at 9 bases. The CDR3 covers 16 residues. CDR3 DNA: TGTGCCAGCAGTACAACTCCGGGACAGGGCAATCAGCCCCTGCATTTT. The encoded protein is CASSTTPGQGNQPLHF.

As concerns this clonotype: Sequence at one end of the junction differs from germline and may be a read error. CDR3 region: CASSIQGEETQCF. As DNA, the CDR3 is TGTGCCAGCAGCATCCAGGGGGAGGAGACCCAGTGCTTC. The V gene is TRBV11-3, the J gene TRBJ2-5; D possibly corresponds to TRBD1 (7 bases). The germline V gene has CDR1 SGHNT and CDR2 YENEEA. The length of the CDR3 is 13 residues. The whole variable domain, filled in from reference TRBV11-3 and TRBJ2-5, reads EAGVVQSPRYKIIEKKQPVAFWCNPISGHNTLYWYLQNLGQGPELLIRYENEEAVDDSQLPKDRFSAERLKGVDSTLKIQPAELGDSAVYLCASSIQGEETQCFGPGTRLLVL.

This clonotype has a handful of counts. A much larger clone is a single base away; this may be a read error. The CDR3 sequence: CSVAAGWVMNTEAFF. DNA for the CDR3: TGCAGCGTTGCGGCAGGGTGGGTAATGAACACTGAAGCTTTCTTT. V is TRBV29-1 and J is TRBJ1-1, with TRBD1 as a possible D gene (5 bases). V dropped 4 bases and J dropped 0 bases, with 15 bases sitting between them. In germline, CDR1 is SQVTM, CDR2 ANQGSEA. The CDR3 runs to 15 residues.

In the case of this clonotype: One junction end does not reproduce the germline sequence, and a read error may be involved. J is TRBJ1-2 and V is TRBV30; D remains unclear. The germline gives CDR1 GTSNPN, CDR2 SVGIG (reference sequence). The CDR3 has 15 amino acids. The CDR3 is CAWSVGPYLECGYTF. CDR3 in DNA: TGTGCCTGGAGTGTAGGGCCGTATCTCGAATGCGGCTACACCTTT.

In the case of this clonotype: Since a much larger clone is just one base distant, this may be a read error. This chain joins TRBV5-1 and TRBJ2-3; a weak D match, TRBD1 (5 bases). Germline CDR1 is SGHRS and CDR2 is YFSETQ. The CDR3 totals 12 residues. CDR3 region: CASSLATDMQYF. The CDR3 DNA reads as TGCGCCAGCAGCTTGGCGACAGATATGCAGTATTTT. Complete variable domain (other parts from reference TRBV5-1 and TRBJ2-3): KAGVTQTPRYLIKTRGQQVTLSCSPISGHRSVSWYQQTPGQGLQFLFEYFSETQRNKGNFPGRFSGRQFSNSRSEMNVSTLELGDSALYLCASSLATDMQYFGPGTRLTVL.

The chain joins TRBV20-1 to TRBJ2-1; 8 bases line up with TRBD2. The germline CDR1 and CDR2 sequences are DFQATT and SNEGSKA (reference sequence). V was clipped by 5 bases and J by 3 bases; unmatched bases: 9. This CDR3 has 15 residues. The CDR3 DNA reads as TGCAGTGCTCGAACAAGGAGCGGGAGCTACAATGAGCAGTTCTTC. Translated: CSARTRSGSYNEQFF.

Concerning this clonotype: Compared with germline, one end of the junction differs, possibly owing to a read error. The chain employs TRBV29-1 and TRBJ1-1; D remains unclear. The CDR3 is made up of 15 amino acids. CDR1 SQVTM and CDR2 ANQGSEA come from the germline V gene. The CDR3 DNA sequence: TGCAGCGTTCGGGCGGGGTGGGGAATGAACACTGAAGTCTTCTTC. Amino acids: CSVRAGWGMNTEVFF.

This clonotype was recorded only once. The chain combines TRBV6-6 with TRBJ2-1; D perhaps matches TRBD2 (6 bases). Between the trimmed V and J ends, which lost 4 bases and 5 bases, there was a span of 15 bases. The CDR3 contains 15 residues. Germline V gene lookup returns CDR1 MNHNY and CDR2 SVGAGI (reference sequence). The CDR3: CASSSANSGHNEQFF. CDR3 coding DNA: TGTGCCAGCAGTTCTGCGAATAGCGGACACAATGAGCAGTTCTTC.

V is TRBV6-5 and J is TRBJ2-1, with D perhaps matching TRBD2 (6 bases). Trimming stripped 5 bases from V and 7 bases from J, with 12 bases between. The CDR3 is made up of 13 amino acids. CDR1 is MNHEY, CDR2 SVGAGI, per germline. CDR3 amino acids: CASSGGRRNEQFF. The CDR3, as DNA: TGTGCCAGCAGTGGGGGGAGGAGGAATGAGCAGTTCTTC.

About this clonotype: This could be a read error, since a much larger clone is one nucleotide away. This chain joins TRBV25-1 and TRBJ2-2; tentatively, D is TRBD2 (6 bases). V was trimmed by 3 bases and J by 6 bases, leaving 17 bases between them. CDR3 length: 16 residues. CDR1 is MGHDK, CDR2 SYGVNS, per germline. The CDR3 is CASSESPSARAGELFF. The CDR3 DNA follows: TGTGCCAGCAGTGAGTCCCCTAGCGCGAGGGCCGGGGAGCTGTTTTTT.

As regards this clonotype: A much larger clone differs from this one at a single base, so this may be a read error. V and J are TRBV5-1 and TRBJ2-3, with D maybe TRBD2 (6 bases). The germline CDR1 and CDR2 sequences are SGHRS and YFSETQ. CDR3 length: 15 amino acids. The CDR3 sequence is CTSSVAGTEGDTQYF. The CDR3 region has the DNA TGCACCAGCAGCGTTGCCGGGACTGAGGGAGATACGCAGTATTTT.

In this sample, this clonotype turned up a few times. It may be a read error: a sequence one base away is much more abundant. The chain has TRBV6-2 or TRBV6-3 and TRBJ1-1, with a weak D call TRBD1 (5 bases). V was pared by 4 bases and J by 13 bases, with 13 bases between. Germline CDR1 is MNHEY and CDR2 is SVGEGT. CDR3 length: 11 residues. DNA for the CDR3: TGTGCCAGCAGTTCGGCAGGGCCGGTTTTCTTT. Translating gives CASSSAGPVFF.